This is a list of T cell receptor beta chains from one sample in a study of cytomegalovirus exposure and HLA in healthy donors. Measured with immunoSEQ multiplex PCR; TCRdb has only the in-frame clones, and not every one. The table includes around 120,000 clones, about 78% detected once. Sequenced input: PBMCs. The receptors were sampled from a woman in her 40s in good health and CMV-seropositive. Each CDR3 is given with its conserved first and last residue. The D gene is left open where the match is weak. Not all rows give a size; the values are once, few, many and, for expanded clones, a class.

cdr3_aa | cdr3_nt | d_call | j_call | clone_size | v_call
CASSSRGGMNTEAFF | TGCGCCAGCAGCTCTCGGGGGGGCATGAACACTGAAGCTTTCTTT | - | TRBJ1-1 | few | TRBV5-1
CASEKRLDRPGSIQYF | TGTGCTAGCGAAAAAAGGTTAGATAGGCCCGGGAGCATTCAGTACTTC | - | TRBJ2-4 | - | TRBV7-7
CATSRNLRGPEAFF | TGTGCCACCAGCAGAAACCTCAGGGGACCTGAAGCTTTCTTT | - | TRBJ1-1 | - | TRBV15
CASSPTGSYNEQFF | TGTGCCAGCAGCCCAACAGGTTCCTACAATGAGCAGTTCTTC | - | TRBJ2-1 | - | TRBV25-1
CASSQVVGGDYEQYF | TGCGCCAGCAGCCAAGTGGTGGGAGGGGATTACGAGCAGTACTTC | TRBD2 | TRBJ2-7 | few | TRBV4-1
CASSLYAAGGFLPGGYTF | TGTGCCAGCAGCTTATATGCCGCCGGCGGATTCCTGCCGGGGGGCTACACCTTC | - | TRBJ1-2 | few | TRBV7-8
CASSLPLSLSGGHEQFF | TGTGCCAGCAGCTTACCCCTCTCCCTCTCAGGGGGCCATGAGCAGTTCTTC | TRBD1 | TRBJ2-1 | once | TRBV7-9
CASSSTDQSGELFF | TGTGCCAGCAGCAGTACCGATCAGTCCGGGGAGCTGTTTTTT | - | TRBJ2-2 | - | TRBV7-8
CASSVAEGRNEKLFF | TGTGCCAGCAGCGTAGCTGAGGGGAGGAACGAAAAACTGTTTTTT | - | TRBJ1-4 | few | TRBV9
CASSEYFGGHNEQFF | TGTGCCAGCAGTGAATATTTCGGGGGTCACAATGAGCAGTTCTTC | - | TRBJ2-1 | few | TRBV25-1
CASSLVQGSYEQYF | TGCGCCAGCAGCTTGGTACAGGGCTCCTACGAGCAGTACTTC | - | TRBJ2-7 | - | TRBV5-1
CAIGSGEAYEQYF | TGTGCCATCGGCAGCGGGGAGGCCTACGAGCAGTACTTC | TRBD2 | TRBJ2-7 | - | TRBV10-3
CASSQEQGGLGDTQYF | TGCGCCAGCAGCCAAGAACAGGGGGGACTGGGGGATACGCAGTATTTT | TRBD1 | TRBJ2-3 | few | TRBV4-3
CASSFHKMGQLTGELFF | TGTGCCAGCAGTTTCCATAAGATGGGACAACTCACCGGGGAGCTGTTTTTT | - | TRBJ2-2 | - | TRBV28
CASSQDLRGRKDEKLFF | TGCGCCAGCAGCCAAGATTTAAGGGGGCGGAAGGATGAAAAACTGTTTTTT | TRBD1 | TRBJ1-4 | once | TRBV4-3
CASSYTSGANEDTQYF | TGTGCCAGCAGCTATACTAGCGGGGCGAACGAGGATACGCAGTATTTT | TRBD2 | TRBJ2-3 | - | TRBV9
CASSFGITDTQYF | TGTGCCAGCAGCTTCGGGATCACAGATACGCAGTATTTT | - | TRBJ2-3 | - | TRBV7-3
CASSQGGTAHEQFF | TGTGCCAGCAGCCAAGGTGGGACAGCCCATGAGCAGTTCTTC | TRBD1 | TRBJ2-1 | - | TRBV4-2
CASSLNPILAKNIQYF | TGTGCCAGCAGCTTGAACCCTATTCTAGCCAAAAACATTCAGTACTTC | - | TRBJ2-4 | - | TRBV5-5
CASSSGQGFAEKLFF | TGTGCCAGCAGCTCCGGACAGGGCTTTGCCGAAAAACTGTTTTTT | TRBD1 | TRBJ1-4 | - | TRBV7-9
CASSLDFGSYNEQFF | TGTGCCAGCAGCCTCGACTTCGGCTCCTACAATGAGCAGTTCTTC | - | TRBJ2-1 | - | TRBV5-4
CASNRQEGSPLHF | TGTGCCAGCAATAGGCAGGAGGGTTCACCCCTCCACTTT | - | TRBJ1-6 | - | TRBV9
CASSQDAGPYTEAFF | TGCGCCAGCAGCCAAGACGCGGGACCGTACACTGAAGCTTTCTTT | - | TRBJ1-1 | few | TRBV4-1
CASSLDRAQHKGKNIQYF | TGTGCCAGCAGCCTGGACAGGGCCCAGCACAAAGGCAAAAACATTCAGTACTTC | TRBD1 | TRBJ2-4 | - | TRBV5-4
CASSSTLADTYNEQFF | TGTGCCAGCAGCTCCACACTAGCTGATACCTACAATGAGCAGTTCTTC | - | TRBJ2-1 | - | TRBV7-9
CASSDSGTLYQPQHF | TGTGCCAGCAGTGATTCGGGGACACTATATCAGCCCCAGCATTTT | - | TRBJ1-5 | once | TRBV2
CASSIQNTGNLYGYTF | TGTGCCAGTAGTATACAGAACACAGGGAATCTCTATGGCTACACCTTC | - | TRBJ1-2 | - | TRBV19
CASTNTGLEYGYTF | TGTGCCAGCACAAACACAGGGCTGGAGTATGGCTACACCTTC | - | TRBJ1-2 | few | TRBV7-9
CASSPGEGGDTEAFF | TGTGCCAGCAGCCCCGGCGAGGGAGGAGACACTGAAGCTTTCTTT | - | TRBJ1-1 | - | TRBV11-1
CASSLSGTHSYYGYTF | TGTGCCAGCAGTTTATCGGGGACACACAGCTACTATGGCTACACCTTC | - | TRBJ1-2 | - | TRBV28
CASSGRSGFRDEQFF | TGTGCCAGCTCAGGGAGGTCGGGGTTCCGGGATGAGCAGTTCTTC | - | TRBJ2-1 | - | TRBV18
CASSFPGLANQETQYF | TGCGCCAGCAGCTTTCCGGGACTAGCTAACCAAGAGACCCAGTACTTC | TRBD2 | TRBJ2-5 | - | TRBV5-1
CASSQRAGIPNEQFF | TGTGCCAGCAGCCAGAGAGCGGGGATACCCAATGAGCAGTTCTTC | TRBD2 | TRBJ2-1 | - | TRBV11-2
CASGGDADTQYF | TGTGCCAGCGGCGGGGATGCAGATACGCAGTATTTT | - | TRBJ2-3 | - | TRBV2
CASSLRISYNEQFF | TGTGCCAGCAGCCTCAGAATTTCCTACAATGAGCAGTTCTTC | - | TRBJ2-1 | - | TRBV4-2
CASSPGTGRDQPQHF | TGTGCCAGCAGCCCCGGGACAGGGAGAGACCAGCCCCAGCATTTT | TRBD1 | TRBJ1-5 | - | TRBV5-4
CASSEGGFDSTDTQYF | TGTGCCAGCAGTGAAGGGGGCTTCGACAGCACAGATACGCAGTATTTT | - | TRBJ2-3 | - | TRBV2
CASSHDREYEQYF | TGTGCCAGCAGCCATGACAGGGAATACGAGCAGTACTTC | TRBD1 | TRBJ2-7 | - | TRBV7-2
CASSLGTGGGEAFF | TGCGCCAGCAGCCTTGGGACAGGGGGAGGCGAAGCTTTCTTT | TRBD1 | TRBJ1-1 | few | TRBV5-1
CASSPGAYRASDTQYF | TGTGCCAGCAGCCCTGGGGCCTACAGGGCGTCAGATACGCAGTATTTT | - | TRBJ2-3 | - | TRBV11-2
CASSQEGRSPLHF | TGCGCCAGCAGCCAAGAAGGGAGGTCACCCCTCCACTTT | - | TRBJ1-6 | - | TRBV4-1
CASSISTGYGYTF | TGTGCCAGTAGTATATCGACAGGGTATGGCTACACCTTC | TRBD1 | TRBJ1-2 | - | TRBV19
CASSPQGARYEQYF | TGTGCCAGCAGTCCACAGGGGGCGAGGTACGAGCAGTACTTC | TRBD1 | TRBJ2-7 | - | TRBV2
CASTQPGTGVAEAFF | TGCGCCAGCACCCAACCCGGGACAGGGGTGGCTGAAGCTTTCTTT | TRBD1 | TRBJ1-1 | few | TRBV5-1
CASSRQYEQYF | TGTGCCAGCAGCCGACAGTACGAGCAGTACTTC | - | TRBJ2-7 | - | TRBV13
CASSARVWGGEQYF | TGTGCCAGCAGCGCCAGAGTTTGGGGAGGCGAGCAGTACTTC | - | TRBJ2-7 | - | TRBV7-8
CASSAGTSAEQYF | TGTGCCAGCAGTGCCGGGACTAGTGCCGAGCAGTACTTC | TRBD2 | TRBJ2-7 | once | TRBV2
CASSFLGGGSDTGELFF | TGCGCCAGCAGTTTTTTGGGCGGGGGGTCGGACACCGGGGAGCTGTTTTTT | TRBD2 | TRBJ2-2 | - | TRBV4-1
CASSPQTGVGYGYTF | TGTGCCAGCTCACCCCAGACAGGGGTAGGCTATGGCTACACCTTC | TRBD1 | TRBJ1-2 | few | TRBV18
CASRTGTGASDTQYF | TGTGCCAGCAGGACCGGGACAGGGGCTTCGGATACGCAGTATTTT | TRBD1 | TRBJ2-3 | - | TRBV6-5
CASSIRQSLGAFF | TGTGCCAGCAGCATTCGACAGTCGCTCGGAGCTTTCTTT | - | TRBJ1-1 | - | TRBV13
CASSLLGGATEAFF | TGTGCCAGCAGCTTACTGGGGGGGGCAACTGAAGCTTTCTTT | - | TRBJ1-1 | - | TRBV5-6